This T cell receptor (beta chain) derives from a study of cytomegalovirus exposure and HLA in healthy donors. 60 Vbeta and 13 Jbeta primers were used in PCR. Assay used: immunoSEQ multiplex PCR; TCRdb lists only in-frame clones, some missing. The table shows about 140,000 clones, with 80% occurring only once. Study outcomes and limitations: Among TCR beta chains, those listed as cytomegalovirus-associated numbered fewer than 200. Specificity of a few CMV-associated chains for CMV antigens was verified in vitro.

With regard to this clone: As yet, its antigen is unknown.

Germline CDR1 and CDR2: ENHRY and SYGVKD. This CDR3 has 17 residues. With 8 bases clipped from V and 5 bases from J, the junction kept 15 bases outside the gene matches. This clonotype originated in a man aged 25 to 40 in good health and CMV-seronegative. The sequenced sample consisted of PBMCs. J is TRBJ2-5 and V is TRBV10-3, with 12 positions matching TRBD1. The CDR3 protein is CAIGSGTGGFQGETQYF. The CDR3, as DNA: TGTGCCATCGGGTCCGGGACAGGGGGCTTCCAAGGGGAGACCCAGTACTTC.